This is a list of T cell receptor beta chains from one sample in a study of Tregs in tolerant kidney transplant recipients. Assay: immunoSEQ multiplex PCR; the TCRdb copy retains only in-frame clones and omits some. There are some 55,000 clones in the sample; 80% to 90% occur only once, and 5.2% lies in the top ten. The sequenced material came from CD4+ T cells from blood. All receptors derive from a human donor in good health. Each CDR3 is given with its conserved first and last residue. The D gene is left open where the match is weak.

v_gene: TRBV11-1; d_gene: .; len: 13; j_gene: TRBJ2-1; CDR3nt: TGTGCCAGCAGCTTAAGGGGAGGCCTCACGCAGTTCTTC; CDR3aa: CASSLRGGLTQFF
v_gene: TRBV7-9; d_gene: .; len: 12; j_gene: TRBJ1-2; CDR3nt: TGTGCCAGCAGCCCGGGACAATATGGCTACACCTTC; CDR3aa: CASSPGQYGYTF
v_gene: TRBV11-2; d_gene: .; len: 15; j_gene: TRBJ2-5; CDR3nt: TGTGCCAGCAGCTCTAGGAGGATCCCCCAAGAGACCCAGTACTTC; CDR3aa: CASSSRRIPQETQYF
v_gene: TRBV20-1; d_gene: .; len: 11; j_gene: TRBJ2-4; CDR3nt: TGCAGTGCTAGAAGGACAGACATTCAGTACTTC; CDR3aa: CSARRTDIQYF
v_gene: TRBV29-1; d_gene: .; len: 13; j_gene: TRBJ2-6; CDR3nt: TGCAGCGTTGCGAAGACTGGGGCCAACGTCCTGACTTTC; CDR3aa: CSVAKTGANVLTF
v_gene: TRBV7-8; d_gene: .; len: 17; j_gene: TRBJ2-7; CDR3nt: TGTGCCAGCAGCCCCGGTTCCCTTTTCGTGAGCTCCTACGAGCAGTACTTC; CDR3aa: CASSPGSLFVSSYEQYF
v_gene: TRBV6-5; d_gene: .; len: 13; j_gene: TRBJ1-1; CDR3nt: TGTGCCAGCAGAATAATCATGAACACTGAAGCTTTCTTT; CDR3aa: CASRIIMNTEAFF
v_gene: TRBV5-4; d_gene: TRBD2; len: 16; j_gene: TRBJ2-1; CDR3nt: TGTGCCAGCAGCTCCGTACTAGCGGGGGGAGACAATGAGCAGTTCTTC; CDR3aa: CASSSVLAGGDNEQFF
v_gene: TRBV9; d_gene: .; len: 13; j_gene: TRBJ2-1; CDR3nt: TGTGCCAGCAGCGTATCAGACTACAATGAGCAGTTCTTC; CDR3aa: CASSVSDYNEQFF
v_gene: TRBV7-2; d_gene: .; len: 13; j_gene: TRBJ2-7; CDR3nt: TGTGCCAGCAGCTTACACGACATCGGCGAGCAGTACTTC; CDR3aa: CASSLHDIGEQYF
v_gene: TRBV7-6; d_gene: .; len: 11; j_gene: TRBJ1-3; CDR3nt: TGTGCCAGCATAACGGGAAACACCATATATTTT; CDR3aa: CASITGNTIYF
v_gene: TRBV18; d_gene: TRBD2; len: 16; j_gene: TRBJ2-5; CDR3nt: TGTGCCAGCTCGCCAAACCCACTAGCGGTTTCTGAGACCCAGTACTTC; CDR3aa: CASSPNPLAVSETQYF